This T cell receptor (beta chain) was recovered during a study of OX40 agonist ivuxolimab in advanced cancers. Remarks on this clone: Its specificity is not known.

Data came from immunoSEQ multiplex PCR; TCRdb stores just in-frame clones and leaves some out. The table records around 50,000 clones, 80% to 90% of them present only once. Study results and caveats: At doses 0.1 to 3.0 mg/kg, CD4+ and CD8+ clones expanded.

The CDR3 runs 18 residues. From germline, CDR1 is MRHNA and CDR2 SNTAGT. The V end was cut by 2 bases, the J end by 10 bases, with 29 bases between. The sequencing here drew on CD4+ or CD8+ T cells sorted from blood, taken in a trial of the OX40 agonist ivuxolimab. The J gene is TRBJ1-1, the V gene TRBV6-4, with D perhaps TRBD1 (5 bases). The origin of this receptor is an adult with an advanced solid tumor such as melanoma, head and neck, liver or kidney cancer. CDR3 sequence: CASSDLLLPDSQDASAFF. Here the CDR3 DNA reads TGTGCCAGCAGTGACCTCCTATTACCCGACAGCCAGGATGCCTCAGCTTTCTTT.